Sequencing of this T cell receptor beta chain was carried out in a study of cytomegalovirus exposure and HLA in healthy donors. The PCR made use of 60 Vbeta and 13 Jbeta primers. This table comes from immunoSEQ multiplex PCR, and its TCRdb copy is limited to in-frame clones, with some not included. The sample lists around 170,000 clones, roughly 80% occurring once. The sequencing sample was made of PBMCs. The clonotype comes from a man over 45 in good health and CMV-seronegative.

The CDR3 reads CASSPSGGYTEAFF. Here the CDR3 DNA reads TGTGCCAGCAGCCCGTCGGGGGGCTACACTGAAGCTTTCTTT. V gene TRBV9 combines with J gene TRBJ1-1; D possibly corresponds to TRBD1 (6 bases). In germline, CDR1 is SGDLS, CDR2 YYNGEE. This CDR3 has 14 amino acids. Trimming took off 4 bases at V and 3 bases at J, with 13 bases between the two ends.